This T cell receptor (beta chain) was recovered during a study of blood T cell repertoires in COVID-19. Study as a whole: Sites across the United States, Italy and Spain contributed samples from acute and convalescent COVID-19. In each case, the material was cDNA or gDNA derived from T cells, B-cell-depleted T cells, or PBMCs.

In the authors' workflow: Estimated nucleated cell counts came from reference gene primer amplification. Sequenced by immunoSEQ multiplex PCR; TCRdb stores in-frame clones only, minus some. V, J and clone size derive from that table, while D and trimming were established from the DNA sequence. This table holds roughly 70,000 clones, roughly 91% found once. V was clipped by 3 bases and J by 10 bases; unmatched bases: 4. Per germline, CDR1 LGHNT and CDR2 FRNRAP. The CDR3 runs 14 residues. Sequences were obtained from peripheral blood. This TCR came from a human donor in a cohort sampled during active COVID-19. This chain connects TRBV12-5 to TRBJ1-6; 9 nucleotides agree with TRBD1. The chain's CDR3 is CASGFGQGRSPLHF. CDR3 nucleotides: TGTGCTAGTGGTTTCGGACAGGGGCGCTCACCCCTCCACTTT. Supplemented by reference TRBV12-5 and TRBJ1-6, the full variable domain reads DARVTQTPRHKVTEMGQEVTMRCQPILGHNTVFWYRQTMMQGLELLAYFRNRAPLDDSGMPKDRFSAEMPDATLATLKIQPSEPRDSAVYFCASGFGQGRSPLHFGNGTRLTVT.